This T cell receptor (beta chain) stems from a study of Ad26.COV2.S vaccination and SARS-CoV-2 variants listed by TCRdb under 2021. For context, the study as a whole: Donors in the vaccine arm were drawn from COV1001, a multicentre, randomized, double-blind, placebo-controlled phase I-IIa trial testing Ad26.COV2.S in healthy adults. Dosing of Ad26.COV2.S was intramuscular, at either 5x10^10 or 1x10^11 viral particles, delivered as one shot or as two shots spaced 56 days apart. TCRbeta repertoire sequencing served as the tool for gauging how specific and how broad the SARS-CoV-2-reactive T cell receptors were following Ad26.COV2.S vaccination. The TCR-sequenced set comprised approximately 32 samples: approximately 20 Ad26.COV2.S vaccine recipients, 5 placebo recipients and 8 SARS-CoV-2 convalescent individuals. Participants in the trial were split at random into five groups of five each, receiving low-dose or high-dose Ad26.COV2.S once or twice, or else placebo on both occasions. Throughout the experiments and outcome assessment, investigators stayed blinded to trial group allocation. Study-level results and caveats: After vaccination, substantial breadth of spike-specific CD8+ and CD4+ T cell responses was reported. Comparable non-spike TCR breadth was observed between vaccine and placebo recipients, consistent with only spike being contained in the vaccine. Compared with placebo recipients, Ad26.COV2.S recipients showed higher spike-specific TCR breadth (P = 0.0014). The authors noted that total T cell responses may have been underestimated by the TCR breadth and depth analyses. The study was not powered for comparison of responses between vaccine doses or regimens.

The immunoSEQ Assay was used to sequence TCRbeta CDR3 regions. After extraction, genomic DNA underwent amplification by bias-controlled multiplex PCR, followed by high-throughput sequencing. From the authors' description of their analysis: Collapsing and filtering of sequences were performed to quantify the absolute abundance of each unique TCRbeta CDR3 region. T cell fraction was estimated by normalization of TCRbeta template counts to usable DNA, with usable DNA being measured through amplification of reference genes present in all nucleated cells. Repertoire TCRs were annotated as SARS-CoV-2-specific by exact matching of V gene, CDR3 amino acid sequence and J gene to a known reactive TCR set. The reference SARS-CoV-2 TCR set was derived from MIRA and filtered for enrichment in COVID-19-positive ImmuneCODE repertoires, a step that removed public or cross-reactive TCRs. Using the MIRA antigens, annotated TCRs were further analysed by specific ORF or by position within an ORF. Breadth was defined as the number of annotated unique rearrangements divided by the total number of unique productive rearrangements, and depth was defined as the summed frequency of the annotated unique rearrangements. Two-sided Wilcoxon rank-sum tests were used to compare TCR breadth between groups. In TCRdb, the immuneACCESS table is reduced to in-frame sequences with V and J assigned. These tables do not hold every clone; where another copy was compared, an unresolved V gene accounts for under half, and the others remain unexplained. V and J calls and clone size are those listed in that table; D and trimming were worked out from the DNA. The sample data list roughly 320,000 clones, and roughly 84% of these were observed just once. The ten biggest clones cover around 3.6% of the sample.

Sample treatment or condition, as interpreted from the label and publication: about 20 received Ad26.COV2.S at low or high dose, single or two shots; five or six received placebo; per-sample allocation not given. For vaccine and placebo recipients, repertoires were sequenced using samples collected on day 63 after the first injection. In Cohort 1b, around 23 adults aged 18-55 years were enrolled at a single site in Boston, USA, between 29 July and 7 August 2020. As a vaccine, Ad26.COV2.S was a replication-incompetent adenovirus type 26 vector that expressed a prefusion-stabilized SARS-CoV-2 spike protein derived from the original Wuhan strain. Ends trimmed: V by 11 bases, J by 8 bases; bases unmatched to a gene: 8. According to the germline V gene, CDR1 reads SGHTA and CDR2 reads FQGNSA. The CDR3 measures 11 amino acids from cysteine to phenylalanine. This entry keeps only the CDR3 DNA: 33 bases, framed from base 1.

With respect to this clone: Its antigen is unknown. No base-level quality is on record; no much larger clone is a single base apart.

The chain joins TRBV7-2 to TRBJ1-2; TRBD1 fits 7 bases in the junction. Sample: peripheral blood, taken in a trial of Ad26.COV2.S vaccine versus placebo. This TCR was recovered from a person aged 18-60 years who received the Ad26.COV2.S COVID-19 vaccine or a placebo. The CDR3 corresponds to CAGTTGRGYTF. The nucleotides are TGTGCCGGAACGACAGGGCGGGGCTACACCTTC.